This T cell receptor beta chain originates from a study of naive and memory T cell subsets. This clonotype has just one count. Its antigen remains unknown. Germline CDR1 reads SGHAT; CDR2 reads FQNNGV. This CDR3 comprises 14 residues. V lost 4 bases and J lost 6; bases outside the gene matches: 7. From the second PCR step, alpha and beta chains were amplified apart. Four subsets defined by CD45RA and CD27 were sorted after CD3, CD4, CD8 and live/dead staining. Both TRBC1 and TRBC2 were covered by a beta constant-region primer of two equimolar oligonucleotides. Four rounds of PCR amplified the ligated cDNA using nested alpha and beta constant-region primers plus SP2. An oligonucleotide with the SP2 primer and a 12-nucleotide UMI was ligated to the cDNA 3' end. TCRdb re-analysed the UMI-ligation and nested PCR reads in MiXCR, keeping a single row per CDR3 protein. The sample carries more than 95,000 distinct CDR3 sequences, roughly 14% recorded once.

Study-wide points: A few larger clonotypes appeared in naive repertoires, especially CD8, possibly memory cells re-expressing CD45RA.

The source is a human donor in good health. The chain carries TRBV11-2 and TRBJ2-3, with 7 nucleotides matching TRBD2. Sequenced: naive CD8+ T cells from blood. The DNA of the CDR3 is TGTGCCAGCAGCTCCGCGGGGGTCAAGGATACGCAGTATTTT. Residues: CASSSAGVKDTQYF.